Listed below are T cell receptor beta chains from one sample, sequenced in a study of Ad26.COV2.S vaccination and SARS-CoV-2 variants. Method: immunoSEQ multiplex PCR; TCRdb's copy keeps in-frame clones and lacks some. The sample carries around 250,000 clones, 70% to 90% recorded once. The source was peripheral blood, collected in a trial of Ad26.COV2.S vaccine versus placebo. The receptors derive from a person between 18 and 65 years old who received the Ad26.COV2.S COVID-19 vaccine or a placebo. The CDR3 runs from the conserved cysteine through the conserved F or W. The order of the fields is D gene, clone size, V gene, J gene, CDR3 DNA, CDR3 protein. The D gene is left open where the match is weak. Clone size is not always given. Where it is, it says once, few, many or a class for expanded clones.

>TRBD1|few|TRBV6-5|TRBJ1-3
TGTGCCAGCATACAGGGGGTAGGAAACACCATATATTTT
CASIQGVGNTIYF
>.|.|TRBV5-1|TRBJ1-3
TGCGCCAGCAGCTTGGGGCAGGGAATGGCTGGAAACACCATATATTTT
CASSLGQGMAGNTIYF
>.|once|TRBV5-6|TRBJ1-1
TGTGCCAGCAGCCGTGGACCGAACACTGAAGCTTTCTTT
CASSRGPNTEAFF
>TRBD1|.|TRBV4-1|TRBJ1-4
TGCGCCAGCAGCTCGCCCGGGACAGGATATGAAAAACTGTTTTTT
CASSSPGTGYEKLFF
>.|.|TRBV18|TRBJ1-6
TGTGCCAGCTCACCAGGGCTAGGGTCACCCCTCCACTTT
CASSPGLGSPLHF
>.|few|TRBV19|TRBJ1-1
TGTGCCAGTAGTATAGGCCGGAACACTGAAGCTTTCTTT
CASSIGRNTEAFF
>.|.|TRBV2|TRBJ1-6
TGTGCCAGCAGTGTTGCCAGTCTACGAAATTCACCCCTCCACTTT
CASSVASLRNSPLHF
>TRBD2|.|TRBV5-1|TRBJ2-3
TGCGCCAGCAGCTTGGAACTAGCGGCAGATACGCAGTATTTT
CASSLELAADTQYF
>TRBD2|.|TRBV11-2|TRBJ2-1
TGTGCCAGCAACCCTGGGACTAGCGGGGGTTTTGCTGAGCAGTTCTTC
CASNPGTSGGFAEQFF
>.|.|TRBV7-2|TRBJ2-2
TGTGTCAGCAGCCCCCGGCGGGACGGGGAGCTGTTTTTT
CVSSPRRDGELFF
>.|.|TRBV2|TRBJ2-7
TGTGCCAGCAAAATCAGGTACTACGAGCAGTACTTC
CASKIRYYEQYF
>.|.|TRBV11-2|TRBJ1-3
TGTGCCAGCAGCTTAGAGGGGAGCTCTGGAAACACCATATATTTT
CASSLEGSSGNTIYF